Below are 7 T cell receptor beta chains sequenced from a single sample in a study of coeliac disease. Generated by immunoSEQ multiplex PCR, the TCRdb table keeps only in-frame clones and is missing some. The sample has a few thousand clones; 66% are singletons. Their specific antigens are unknown. The study's findings and limits: Control samples showed higher TRB and TRG clonality than intraepithelial and lamina propria samples in active celiac disease.

Material for sequencing was intraepithelial lymphocytes from the gut. The receptors shown here come from a woman between 55 and 75 years old with active celiac disease.

The V call is TRBV11-2, the J call TRBJ1-5, with D possibly being TRBD1 (6 bases). The germline V gene encodes CDR1 SGHAT and CDR2 FQNNGV. Deletions cut 4 bases from V and 7 bases from J, with 17 bases between. There are 15 residues in the CDR3. CDR3 nucleotide sequence: TGTGCCAGCAGCTCAACCCTTGGGGGGGGCCAGCCCCAGCATTTT. Protein: CASSSTLGGGQPQHF.

This clone has more than one count but fewer than ten. The genes are TRBV6-5 and TRBJ1-4; the D gene is possibly TRBD1 (6 bases). CDR1 is MNHEY and CDR2 is SVGAGI in the germline V gene. Trimming shortened V by 6 bases and J by 7 bases, and 15 bases separated the two germline ends. The CDR3 extends over 14 amino acids. The CDR3 sequence is CASRQQGVSEKLFF. The CDR3 DNA follows: TGTGCCAGCAGGCAACAGGGTGTTAGTGAAAAACTGTTTTTT.

V is TRBV10-3 and J is TRBJ1-2; perhaps TRBD1 as D (5 bases). Germline values: CDR1 ENHRY, CDR2 SYGVKD. This CDR3 comprises 19 residues. Trimming took off 3 bases at V and 5 bases at J, with 28 bases between the two ends. This chain's CDR3 is CAISDPDNPPTTTNYGYTF. The CDR3 DNA is TGTGCCATCAGTGATCCGGACAATCCCCCCACGACGACCAATTATGGCTACACCTTC.

V is TRBV2 and J is TRBJ2-3, with TRBD2 identical over 8 bases. Germline assignment: CDR1 SNHLY and CDR2 FYNNEI. CDR3 length: 17 amino acids. V shed 3 bases and J 0 bases; nucleotides not matched to a gene: 8. This chain's CDR3 is CASSDLWRGDSTDTQYF. CDR3 DNA sequence: TGTGCCAGCAGTGATCTGTGGCGGGGGGATAGCACAGATACGCAGTATTTT.

Details on this clone: The junction departs from the called germline gene at one end, perhaps through a read error. The chain combines TRBV7-2 with TRBJ2-3; tentative D call: TRBD2 (6 bases). The germline gives CDR1 SGHTA, CDR2 FQGNSA. The CDR3 covers 16 residues. The CDR3 DNA is TGTGCCAGCAGCTTAGCGGGAGGTACCAGCACAGATGCGCAGTATTTT. It specifies CASSLAGGTSTDAQYF.

The rearrangement uses TRBV19 and TRBJ1-5, with unresolved D. Germline CDR1 and CDR2: LNHDA and SQIVND (reference sequence). Trimming removed 4 bases from V and 2 bases from J, with 9 bases in between. This CDR3 is 14 amino acids long. CDR3 in amino acids: CASSTSWGNQPQHF. The CDR3 DNA is TGTGCCAGTAGTACTAGCTGGGGCAATCAGCCCCAGCATTTT.

J is TRBJ1-2 and V is TRBV6-5, with a weak D call TRBD1 (6 bases). V was pared by 7 bases and J by 3 bases, with 18 bases between. CDR1 MNHEY and CDR2 SVGAGI come from the germline V gene. The CDR3 length is 15 residues. In DNA, the CDR3 is TGTGCCAGCACCCCCTTTTGGGGGGGCGACTATGGCTACACCTTC. It translates to CASTPFWGGDYGYTF.